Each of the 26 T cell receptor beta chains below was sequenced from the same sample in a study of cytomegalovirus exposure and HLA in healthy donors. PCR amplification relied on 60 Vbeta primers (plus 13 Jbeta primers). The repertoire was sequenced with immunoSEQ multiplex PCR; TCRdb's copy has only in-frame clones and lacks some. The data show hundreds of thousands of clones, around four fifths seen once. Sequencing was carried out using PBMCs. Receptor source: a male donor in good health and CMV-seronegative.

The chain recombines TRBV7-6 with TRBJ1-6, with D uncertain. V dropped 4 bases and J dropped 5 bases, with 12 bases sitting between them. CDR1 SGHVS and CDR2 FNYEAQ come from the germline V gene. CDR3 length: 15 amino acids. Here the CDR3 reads CASSSTQSHNSPLHF. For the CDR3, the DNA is TGTGCCAGCAGCTCGACTCAAAGCCATAATTCACCCCTCCACTTT. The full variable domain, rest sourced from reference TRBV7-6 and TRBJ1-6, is GAGVSQSPRYKVTKRGQDVALRCDPISGHVSLYWYRQALGQGPEFLTYFNYEAQQDKSGLPNDRFSAERPEGSISTLTIQRTEQRDSAMYRCASSSTQSHNSPLHFGNGTRLTVT.

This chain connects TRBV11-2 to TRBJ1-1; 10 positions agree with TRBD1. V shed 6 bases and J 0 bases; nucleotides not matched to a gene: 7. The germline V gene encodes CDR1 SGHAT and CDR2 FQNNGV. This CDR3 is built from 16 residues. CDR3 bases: TGTGCCAGCAGAAGACAGGGACAGGGGATGAACACTGAAGCTTTCTTT. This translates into CASRRQGQGMNTEAFF.

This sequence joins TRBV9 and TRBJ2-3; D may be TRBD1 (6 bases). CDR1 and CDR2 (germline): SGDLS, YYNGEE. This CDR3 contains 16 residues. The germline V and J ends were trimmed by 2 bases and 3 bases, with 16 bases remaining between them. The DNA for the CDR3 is TGTGCCAGCAGCGTGCTTGGCAGGGGCGAAACAGATACGCAGTATTTT. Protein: CASSVLGRGETDTQYF.

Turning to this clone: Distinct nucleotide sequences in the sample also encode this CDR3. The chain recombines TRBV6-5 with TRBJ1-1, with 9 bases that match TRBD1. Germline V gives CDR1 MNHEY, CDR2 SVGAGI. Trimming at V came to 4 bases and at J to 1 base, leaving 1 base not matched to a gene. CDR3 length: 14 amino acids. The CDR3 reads CASSLGQGNTEAFF. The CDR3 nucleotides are TGTGCCAGCAGTTTGGGACAGGGGAACACTGAAGCTTTCTTT.

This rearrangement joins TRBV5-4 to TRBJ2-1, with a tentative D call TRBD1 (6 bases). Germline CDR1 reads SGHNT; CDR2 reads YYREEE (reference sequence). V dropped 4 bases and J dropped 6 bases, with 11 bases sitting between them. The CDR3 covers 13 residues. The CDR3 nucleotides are TGTGCCAGCAGCGACCGGGACATCAATGAGCAGTTCTTC. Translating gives CASSDRDINEQFF.

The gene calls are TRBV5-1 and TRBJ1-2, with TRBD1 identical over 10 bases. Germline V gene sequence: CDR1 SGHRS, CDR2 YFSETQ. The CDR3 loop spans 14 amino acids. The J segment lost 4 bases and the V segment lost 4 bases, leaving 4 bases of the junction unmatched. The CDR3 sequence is CASSTGTGAYGYTF. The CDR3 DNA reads TGCGCCAGCAGCACAGGGACAGGGGCCTATGGCTACACCTTC. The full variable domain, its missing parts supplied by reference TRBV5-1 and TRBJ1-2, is KAGVTQTPRYLIKTRGQQVTLSCSPISGHRSVSWYQQTPGQGLQFLFEYFSETQRNKGNFPGRFSGRQFSNSRSEMNVSTLELGDSALYLCASSTGTGAYGYTFGSGTRLTVV.

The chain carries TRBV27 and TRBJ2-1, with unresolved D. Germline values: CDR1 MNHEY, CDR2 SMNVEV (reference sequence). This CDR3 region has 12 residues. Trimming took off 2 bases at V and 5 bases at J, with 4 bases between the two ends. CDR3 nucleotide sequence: TGTGCCAGCAGTTTACCTAACAATGAGCAGTTCTTC. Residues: CASSLPNNEQFF.

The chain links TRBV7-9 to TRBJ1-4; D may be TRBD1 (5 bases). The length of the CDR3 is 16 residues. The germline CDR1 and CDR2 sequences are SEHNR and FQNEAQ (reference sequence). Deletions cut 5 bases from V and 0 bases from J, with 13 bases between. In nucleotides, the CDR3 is TGTGCCAGCAGCCACTACCCAGGGCCAACTAATGAAAAACTGTTTTTT. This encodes CASSHYPGPTNEKLFF.

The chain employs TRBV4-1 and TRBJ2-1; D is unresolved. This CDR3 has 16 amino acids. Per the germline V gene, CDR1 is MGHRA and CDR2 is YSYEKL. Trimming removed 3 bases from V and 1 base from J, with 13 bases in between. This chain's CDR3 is CASSHPRGLSYNEQFF. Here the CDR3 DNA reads TGCGCCAGCAGCCACCCAAGAGGCCTTTCCTACAATGAGCAGTTCTTC.

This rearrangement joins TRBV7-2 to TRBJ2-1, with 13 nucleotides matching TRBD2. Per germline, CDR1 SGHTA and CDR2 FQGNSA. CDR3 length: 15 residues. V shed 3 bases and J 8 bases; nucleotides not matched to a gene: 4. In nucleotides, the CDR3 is TGTGCCAGCAGCTTGACTAGCGGGAGGATGGATGAGCAGTTCTTC. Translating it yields CASSLTSGRMDEQFF. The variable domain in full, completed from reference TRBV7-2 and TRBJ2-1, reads GAGVSQSPSNKVTEKGKDVELRCDPISGHTALYWYRQSLGQGLEFLIYFQGNSAPDKSGLPSDRFSAERTGGSVSTLTIQRTQQEDSAVYLCASSLTSGRMDEQFFGPGTRLTVL.

The CDR3 is CASSHTLDRPNTEAFF. CDR3 in DNA: TGTGCCAGCAGCCATACCCTCGACAGACCGAACACTGAAGCTTTCTTT. The gene calls are TRBV7-9 and TRBJ1-1; the D gene is possibly TRBD1 (5 bases). V was clipped by 5 bases and J by 1 base, with 17 bases between them. This CDR3 region has 16 residues. Germline-derived CDR1 and CDR2 are SEHNR and FQNEAQ (reference sequence).

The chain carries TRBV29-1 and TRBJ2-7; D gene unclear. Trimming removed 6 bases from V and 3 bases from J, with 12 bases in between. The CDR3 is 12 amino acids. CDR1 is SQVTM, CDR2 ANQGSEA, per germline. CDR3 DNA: TGCAGCGTCCTACAGACCAGCTACGAGCAGTACTTC. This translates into CSVLQTSYEQYF.

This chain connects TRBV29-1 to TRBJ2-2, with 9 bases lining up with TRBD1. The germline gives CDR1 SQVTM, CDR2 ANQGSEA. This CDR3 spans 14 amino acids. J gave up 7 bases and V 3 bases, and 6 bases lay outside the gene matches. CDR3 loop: CSVDRDRAGGELFF. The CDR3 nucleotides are TGCAGCGTTGACCGGGACAGGGCGGGCGGGGAGCTGTTTTTT.

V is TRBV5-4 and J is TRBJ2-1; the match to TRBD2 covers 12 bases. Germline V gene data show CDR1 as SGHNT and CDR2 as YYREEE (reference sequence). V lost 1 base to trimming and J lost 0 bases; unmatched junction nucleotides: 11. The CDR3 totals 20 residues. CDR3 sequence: CASSLSASTSGRSSYNEQFF. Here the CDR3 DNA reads TGTGCCAGCAGCTTGTCCGCGAGTACTAGCGGGAGGAGCTCCTACAATGAGCAGTTCTTC.

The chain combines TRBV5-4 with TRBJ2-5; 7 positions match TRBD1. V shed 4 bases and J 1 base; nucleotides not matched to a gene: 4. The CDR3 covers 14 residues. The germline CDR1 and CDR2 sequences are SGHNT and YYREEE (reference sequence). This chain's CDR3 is CASSLDRSQETQYF. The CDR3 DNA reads TGTGCCAGCAGCCTGGACAGGAGCCAAGAGACCCAGTACTTC.

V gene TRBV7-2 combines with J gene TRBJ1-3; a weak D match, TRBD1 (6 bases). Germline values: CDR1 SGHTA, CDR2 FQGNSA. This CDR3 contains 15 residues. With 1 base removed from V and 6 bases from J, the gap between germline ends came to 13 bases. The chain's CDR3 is CASSLDPGGPNTIYF. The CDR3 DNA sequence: TGTGCCAGCAGCTTAGATCCGGGGGGCCCAAACACCATATATTTT.

CDR3 in amino acids: CASSRDSTYGYTF. The CDR3 nucleotides are TGTGCCAGCAGCCGGGACTCAACATATGGCTACACCTTC. V and J are TRBV7-2 and TRBJ1-2, with a tentative D call TRBD1 (5 bases). Germline loops: CDR1 SGHTA, CDR2 FQGNSA. The V end was cut by 5 bases, the J end by 5 bases, with 12 bases between. The CDR3 totals 13 residues.

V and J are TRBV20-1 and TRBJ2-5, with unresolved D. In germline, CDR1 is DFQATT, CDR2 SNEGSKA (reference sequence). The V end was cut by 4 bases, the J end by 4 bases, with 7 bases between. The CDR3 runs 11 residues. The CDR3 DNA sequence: TGCAGTGCTAAGTCGGTAGAGACCCAGTACTTC. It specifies CSAKSVETQYF.

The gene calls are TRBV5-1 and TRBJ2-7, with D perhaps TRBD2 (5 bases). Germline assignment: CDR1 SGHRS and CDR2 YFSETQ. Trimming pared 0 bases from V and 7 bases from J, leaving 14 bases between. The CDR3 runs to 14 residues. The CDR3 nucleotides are TGCGCCAGCAGCTTGGAAACCGGGGAATGGGAGCAGTACTTC. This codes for CASSLETGEWEQYF.

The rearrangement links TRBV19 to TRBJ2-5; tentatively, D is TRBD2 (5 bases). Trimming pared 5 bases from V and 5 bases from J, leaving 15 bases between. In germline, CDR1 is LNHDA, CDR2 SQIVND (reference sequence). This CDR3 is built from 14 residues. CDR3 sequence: CASSWTATRETQYF. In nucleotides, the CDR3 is TGTGCCAGTAGTTGGACTGCCACCAGGGAGACCCAGTACTTC. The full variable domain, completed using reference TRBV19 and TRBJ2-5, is DGGITQSPKYLFRKEGQNVTLSCEQNLNHDAMYWYRQDPGQGLRLIYYSQIVNDFQKGDIAEGYSVSREKKESFPLTVTSAQKNPTAFYLCASSWTATRETQYFGPGTRLLVL.

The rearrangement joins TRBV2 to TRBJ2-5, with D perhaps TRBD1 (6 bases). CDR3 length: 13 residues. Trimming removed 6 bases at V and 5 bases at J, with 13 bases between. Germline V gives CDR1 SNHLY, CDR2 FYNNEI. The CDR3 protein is CASRPGTWETQYF. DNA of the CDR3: TGTGCCAGCAGGCCCGGGACATGGGAGACCCAGTACTTC.

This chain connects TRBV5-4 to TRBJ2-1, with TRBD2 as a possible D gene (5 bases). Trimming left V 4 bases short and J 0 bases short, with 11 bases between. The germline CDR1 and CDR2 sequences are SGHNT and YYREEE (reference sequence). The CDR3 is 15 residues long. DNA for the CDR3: TGTGCCAGCAGCCCGACTACATTCTCCTACAATGAGCAGTTCTTC. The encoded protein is CASSPTTFSYNEQFF. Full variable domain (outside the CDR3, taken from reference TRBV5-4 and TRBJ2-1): ETGVTQSPTHLIKTRGQQVTLRCSSQSGHNTVSWYQQALGQGPQFIFQYYREEENGRGNFPPRFSGLQFPNYSSELNVNALELDDSALYLCASSPTTFSYNEQFFGPGTRLTVL.

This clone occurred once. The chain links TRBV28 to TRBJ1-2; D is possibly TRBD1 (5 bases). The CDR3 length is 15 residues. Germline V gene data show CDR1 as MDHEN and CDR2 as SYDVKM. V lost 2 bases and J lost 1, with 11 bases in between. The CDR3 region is CASSLTAGINYGYTF. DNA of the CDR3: TGTGCCAGCAGTTTAACGGCAGGGATTAACTATGGCTACACCTTC.

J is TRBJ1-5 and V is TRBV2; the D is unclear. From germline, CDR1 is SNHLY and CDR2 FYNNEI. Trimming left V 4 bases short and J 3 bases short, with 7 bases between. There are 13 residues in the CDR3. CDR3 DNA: TGTGCCAGCAGTGGAGGCATCAATCAGCCCCAGCATTTT. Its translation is CASSGGINQPQHF.

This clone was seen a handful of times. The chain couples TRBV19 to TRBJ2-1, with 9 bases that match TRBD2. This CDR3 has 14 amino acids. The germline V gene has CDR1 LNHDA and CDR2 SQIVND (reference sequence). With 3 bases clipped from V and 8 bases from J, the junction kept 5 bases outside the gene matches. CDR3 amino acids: CASSIRSGSDEQFF. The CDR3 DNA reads TGTGCCAGTAGTATCCGTAGCGGGAGCGATGAGCAGTTCTTC.

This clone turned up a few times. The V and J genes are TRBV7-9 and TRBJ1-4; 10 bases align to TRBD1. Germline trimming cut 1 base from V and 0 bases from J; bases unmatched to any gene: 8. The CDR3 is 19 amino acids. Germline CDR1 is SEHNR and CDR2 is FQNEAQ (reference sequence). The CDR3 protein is CASSLVGQGNSATNEKLFF. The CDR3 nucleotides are TGTGCCAGCAGCTTAGTGGGACAGGGGAACTCTGCAACTAATGAAAAACTGTTTTTT.